The TCR beta chain under discussion was sequenced for a study of neurological immune-mediated disorders. This clonotype showed up many times. Antigen: not known. By 5'RACE with 10-nucleotide random UMIs, the cDNA was made. TCRdb re-derived calls from the 5' RACE reads in MiXCR, one entry per CDR3 protein. The table has 50,000 to 70,000 distinct CDR3 sequences, about 10% seen once. Germline loops: CDR1 SGHRS, CDR2 YFSETQ. V shed 2 bases and J shed 2 bases, with 11 bases lying between them. The CDR3 sequence is 14 residues long. Points from the study as a whole: Across subjects, expanded clones had no CDR3 amino acid sequences in common, pointing to private repertoires in all groups.

The time point was: longitudinal time-point 1 (baseline). Source material: PBMCs. V and J are TRBV5-1 and TRBJ2-7; D is ambiguous. This TCR derives from a male donor with HTLV-1-associated myelopathy (HAM/TSP). The CDR3 here is CASSFTDGTYEQYF. The CDR3 nucleotides are TGCGCCAGCAGCTTCACGGACGGCACCTACGAGCAGTACTTC.